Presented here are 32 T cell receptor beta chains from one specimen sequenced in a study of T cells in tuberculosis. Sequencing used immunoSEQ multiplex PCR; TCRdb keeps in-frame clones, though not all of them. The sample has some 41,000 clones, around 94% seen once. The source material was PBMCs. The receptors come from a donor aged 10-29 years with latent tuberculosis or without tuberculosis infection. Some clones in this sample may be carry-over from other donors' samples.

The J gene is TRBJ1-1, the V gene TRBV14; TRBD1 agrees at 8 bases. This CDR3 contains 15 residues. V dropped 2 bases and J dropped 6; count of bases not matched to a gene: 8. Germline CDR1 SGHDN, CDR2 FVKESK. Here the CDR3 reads CASSQRTGSLAEAFF. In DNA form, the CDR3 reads TGTGCCAGCAGCCAACGGACAGGGAGCTTGGCTGAAGCTTTCTTT.

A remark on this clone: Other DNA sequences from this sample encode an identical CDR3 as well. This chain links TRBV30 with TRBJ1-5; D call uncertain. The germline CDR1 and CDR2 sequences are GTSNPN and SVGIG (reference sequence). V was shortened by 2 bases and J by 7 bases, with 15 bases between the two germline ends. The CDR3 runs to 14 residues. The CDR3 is CAWSTPGAGQPQHF. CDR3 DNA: TGTGCCTGGAGTACCCCAGGCGCAGGCCAGCCCCAGCATTTT.

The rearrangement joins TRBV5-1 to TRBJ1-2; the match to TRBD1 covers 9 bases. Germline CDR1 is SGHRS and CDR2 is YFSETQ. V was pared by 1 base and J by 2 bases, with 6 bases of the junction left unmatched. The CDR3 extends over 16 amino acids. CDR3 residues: CASSLRPGTGNYGYTF. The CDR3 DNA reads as TGCGCCAGCAGCTTGCGTCCCGGGACAGGGAACTATGGCTACACCTTC.

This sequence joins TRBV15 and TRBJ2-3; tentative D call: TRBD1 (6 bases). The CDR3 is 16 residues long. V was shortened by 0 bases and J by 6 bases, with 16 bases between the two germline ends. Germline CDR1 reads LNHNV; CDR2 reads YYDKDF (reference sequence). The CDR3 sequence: CATSREGGPGKDTQYF. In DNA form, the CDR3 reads TGTGCCACCAGCAGAGAAGGGGGACCCGGGAAGGATACGCAGTATTTT.

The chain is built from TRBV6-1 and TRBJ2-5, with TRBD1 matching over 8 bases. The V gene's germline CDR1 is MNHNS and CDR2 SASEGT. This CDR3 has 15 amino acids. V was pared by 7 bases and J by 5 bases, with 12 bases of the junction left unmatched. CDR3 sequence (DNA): TGTGCCAGCAATCTAGGACAGGGTAACTTGGAGACCCAGTACTTC. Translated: CASNLGQGNLETQYF.

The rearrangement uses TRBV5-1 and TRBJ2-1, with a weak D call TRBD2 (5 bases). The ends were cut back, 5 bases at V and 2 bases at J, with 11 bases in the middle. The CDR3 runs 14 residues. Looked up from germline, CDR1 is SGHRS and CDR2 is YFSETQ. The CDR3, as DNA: TGCGCCAGCAGTTCAGGACTGACCTACAATGAGCAGTTCTTC. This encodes CASSSGLTYNEQFF.

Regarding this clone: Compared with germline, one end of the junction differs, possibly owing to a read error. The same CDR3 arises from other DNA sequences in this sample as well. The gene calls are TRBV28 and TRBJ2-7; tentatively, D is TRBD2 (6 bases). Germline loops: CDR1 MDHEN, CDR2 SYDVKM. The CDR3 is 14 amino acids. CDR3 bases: TGTGCTAGCACCTTGGGGGGACTGACCTACGAGCAGTACTTC. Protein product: CASTLGGLTYEQYF.

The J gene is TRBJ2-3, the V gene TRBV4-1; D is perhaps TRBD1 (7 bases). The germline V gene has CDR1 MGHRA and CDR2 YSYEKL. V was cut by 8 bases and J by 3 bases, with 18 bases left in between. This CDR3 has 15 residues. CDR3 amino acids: CASGLRGAATDTQYF. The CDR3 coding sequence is TGCGCCAGCGGCCTCAGGGGGGCCGCAACAGATACGCAGTATTTT.

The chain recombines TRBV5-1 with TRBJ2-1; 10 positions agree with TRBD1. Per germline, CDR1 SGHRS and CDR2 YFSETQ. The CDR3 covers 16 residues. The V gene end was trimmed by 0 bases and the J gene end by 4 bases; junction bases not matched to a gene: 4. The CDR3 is CASSLVGGQGYNEQFF. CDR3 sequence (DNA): TGCGCCAGCAGCTTGGTAGGGGGACAGGGGTACAATGAGCAGTTCTTC.

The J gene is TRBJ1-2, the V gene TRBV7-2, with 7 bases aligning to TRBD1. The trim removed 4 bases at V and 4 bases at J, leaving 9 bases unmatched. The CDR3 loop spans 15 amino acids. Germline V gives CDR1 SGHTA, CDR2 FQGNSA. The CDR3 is CASSSPTGSPYGYTF. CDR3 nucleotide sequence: TGTGCCAGCAGCTCACCGACAGGGAGCCCCTATGGCTACACCTTC.

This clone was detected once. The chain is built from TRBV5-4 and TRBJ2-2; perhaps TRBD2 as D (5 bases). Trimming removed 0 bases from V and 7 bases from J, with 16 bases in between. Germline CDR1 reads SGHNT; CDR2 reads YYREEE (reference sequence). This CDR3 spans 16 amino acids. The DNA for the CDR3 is TGTGCCAGCAGCTTGGTCCGGGGTCCCCCGGGCGGGGAGCTGTTTTTT. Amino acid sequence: CASSLVRGPPGGELFF.

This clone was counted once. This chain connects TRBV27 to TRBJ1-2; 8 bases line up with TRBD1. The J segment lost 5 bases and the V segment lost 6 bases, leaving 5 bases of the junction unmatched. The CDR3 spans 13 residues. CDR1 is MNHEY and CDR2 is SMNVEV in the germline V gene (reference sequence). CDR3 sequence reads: CASRGTGIYGYTF. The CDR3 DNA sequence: TGTGCCAGCAGAGGGACAGGAATTTATGGCTACACCTTC.

CDR3 sequence (DNA): TGTGCCAGCAGAAGAAACAGGGTGAGCAATCAGCCCCAGCATTTT. Protein: CASRRNRVSNQPQHF. The J gene is TRBJ1-5, the V gene TRBV2; a weak D match, TRBD1 (6 bases). This CDR3 contains 15 residues. Per the germline V gene, CDR1 is SNHLY and CDR2 is FYNNEI. V lost 6 bases, J lost 1 base, and 13 bases lay in between.

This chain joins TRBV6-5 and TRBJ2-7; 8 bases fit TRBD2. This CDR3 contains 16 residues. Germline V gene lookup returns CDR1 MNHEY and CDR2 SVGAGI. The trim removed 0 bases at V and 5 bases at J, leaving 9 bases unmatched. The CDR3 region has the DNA TGTGCCAGCAGTTACTCGGCGGGGGGCGCTGTAAACGAGCAGTACTTC. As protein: CASSYSAGGAVNEQYF.

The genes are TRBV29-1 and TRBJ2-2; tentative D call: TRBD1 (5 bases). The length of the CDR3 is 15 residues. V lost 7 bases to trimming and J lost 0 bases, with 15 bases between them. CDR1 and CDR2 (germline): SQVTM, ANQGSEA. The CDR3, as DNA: TGCAGCGCCAGGGAAGGGCCACCGAACACCGGGGAGCTGTTTTTT. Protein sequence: CSAREGPPNTGELFF.

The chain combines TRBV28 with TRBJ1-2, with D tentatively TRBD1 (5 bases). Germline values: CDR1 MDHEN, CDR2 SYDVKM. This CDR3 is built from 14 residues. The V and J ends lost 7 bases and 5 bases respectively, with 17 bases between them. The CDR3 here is CASKEQAPMYGYTF. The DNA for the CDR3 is TGTGCCAGCAAAGAACAGGCCCCTATGTATGGCTACACCTTC.

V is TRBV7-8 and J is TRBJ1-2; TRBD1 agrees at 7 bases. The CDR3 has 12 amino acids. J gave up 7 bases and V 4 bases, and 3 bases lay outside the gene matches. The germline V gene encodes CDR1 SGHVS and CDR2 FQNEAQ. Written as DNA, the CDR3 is TGTGCCAGCAGCTCGACAGGGTTTGGCTACACCTTC. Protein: CASSSTGFGYTF.

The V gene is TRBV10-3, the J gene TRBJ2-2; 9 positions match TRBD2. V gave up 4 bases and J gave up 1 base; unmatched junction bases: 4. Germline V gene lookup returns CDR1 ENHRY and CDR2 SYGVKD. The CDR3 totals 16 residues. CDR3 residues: CAISVETSGNTGELFF. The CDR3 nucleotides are TGTGCCATCAGTGTAGAGACTAGCGGGAACACCGGGGAGCTGTTTTTT.

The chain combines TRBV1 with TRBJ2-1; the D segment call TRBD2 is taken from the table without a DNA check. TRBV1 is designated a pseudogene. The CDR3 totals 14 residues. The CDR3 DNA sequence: TGCACCAGCAGCCACAAACTAGGACCATGGGAGCAGTTCTTC. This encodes CTSSHKLGPWEQFF.

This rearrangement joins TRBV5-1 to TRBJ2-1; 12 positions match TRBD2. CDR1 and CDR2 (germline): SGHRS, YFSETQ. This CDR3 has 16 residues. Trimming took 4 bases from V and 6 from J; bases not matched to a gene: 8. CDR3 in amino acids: CASSLQGLAGINEQFF. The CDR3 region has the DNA TGCGCCAGCAGCCTACAAGGACTAGCGGGAATCAATGAGCAGTTCTTC.

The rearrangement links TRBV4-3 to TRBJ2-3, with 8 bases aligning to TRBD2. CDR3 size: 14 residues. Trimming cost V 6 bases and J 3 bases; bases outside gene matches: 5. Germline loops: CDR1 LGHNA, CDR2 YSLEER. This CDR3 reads CASRPAGETDTQYF. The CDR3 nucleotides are TGCGCCAGCAGACCAGCGGGAGAGACAGATACGCAGTATTTT.

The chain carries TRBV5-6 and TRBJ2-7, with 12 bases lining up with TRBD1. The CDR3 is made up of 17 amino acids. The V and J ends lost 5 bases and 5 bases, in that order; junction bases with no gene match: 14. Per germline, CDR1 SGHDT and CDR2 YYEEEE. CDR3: CASRLGPGQGAQDEQYF. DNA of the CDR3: TGTGCCAGCAGACTTGGACCGGGACAGGGGGCTCAGGACGAGCAGTACTTC.

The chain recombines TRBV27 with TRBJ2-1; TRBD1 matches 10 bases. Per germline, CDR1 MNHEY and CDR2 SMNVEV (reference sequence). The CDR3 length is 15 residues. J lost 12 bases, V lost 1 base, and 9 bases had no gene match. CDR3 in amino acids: CASSLFRDRGPLQFF. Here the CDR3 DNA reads TGTGCCAGCAGTTTATTTCGAGACAGGGGGCCCTTGCAGTTCTTC.

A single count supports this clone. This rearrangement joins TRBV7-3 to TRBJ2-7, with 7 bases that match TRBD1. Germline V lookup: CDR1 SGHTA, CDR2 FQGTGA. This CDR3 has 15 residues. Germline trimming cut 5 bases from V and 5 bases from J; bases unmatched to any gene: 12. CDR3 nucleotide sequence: TGTGCCAGCAGCCGCTCAGCTCGAGGGGGCGACGAGCAGTACTTC. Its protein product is CASSRSARGGDEQYF.

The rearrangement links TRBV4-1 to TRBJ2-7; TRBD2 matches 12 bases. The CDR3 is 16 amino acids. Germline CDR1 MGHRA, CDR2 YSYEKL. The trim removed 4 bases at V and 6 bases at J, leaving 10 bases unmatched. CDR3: CASSPFPTSGSSEQYF. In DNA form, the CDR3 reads TGCGCCAGCAGCCCTTTCCCGACTAGCGGGAGTTCCGAGCAGTACTTC.

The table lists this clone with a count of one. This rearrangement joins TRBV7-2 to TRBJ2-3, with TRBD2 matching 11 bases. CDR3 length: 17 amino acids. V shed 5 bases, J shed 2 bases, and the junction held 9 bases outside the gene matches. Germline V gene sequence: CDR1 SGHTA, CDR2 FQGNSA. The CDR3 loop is CASSVTGTSGYTDTQYF. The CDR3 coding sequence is TGTGCCAGCAGCGTCACCGGGACTAGCGGATACACAGATACGCAGTATTTT.

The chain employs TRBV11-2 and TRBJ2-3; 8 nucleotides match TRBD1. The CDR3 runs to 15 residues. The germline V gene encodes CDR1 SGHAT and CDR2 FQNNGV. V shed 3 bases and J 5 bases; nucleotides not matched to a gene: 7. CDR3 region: CASSLGQVRQDTQYF. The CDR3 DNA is TGTGCCAGCAGCTTGGGACAGGTGCGACAAGATACGCAGTATTTT.

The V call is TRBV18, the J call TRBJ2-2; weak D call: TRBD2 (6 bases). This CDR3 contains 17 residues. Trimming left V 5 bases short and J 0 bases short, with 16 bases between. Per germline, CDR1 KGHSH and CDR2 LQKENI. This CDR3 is CASSVKYGGTNTGELFF. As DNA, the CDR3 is TGTGCCAGCTCAGTCAAGTATGGCGGGACGAACACCGGGGAGCTGTTTTTT. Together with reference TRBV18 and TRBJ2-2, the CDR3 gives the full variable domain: NAGVMQNPRHLVRRRGQEARLRCSPMKGHSHVYWYRQLPEEGLKFMVYLQKENIIDESGMPKERFSAEFPKEGPSILRIQQVVRGDSAAYFCASSVKYGGTNTGELFFGEGSRLTVL.

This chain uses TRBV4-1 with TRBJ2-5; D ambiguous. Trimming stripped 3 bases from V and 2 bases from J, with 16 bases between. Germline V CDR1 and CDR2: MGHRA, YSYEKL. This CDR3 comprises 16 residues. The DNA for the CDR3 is TGCGCCAGCAGCCAGCGCCGGGTCCGCCGGCAAGAGACCCAGTACTTC. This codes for CASSQRRVRRQETQYF.

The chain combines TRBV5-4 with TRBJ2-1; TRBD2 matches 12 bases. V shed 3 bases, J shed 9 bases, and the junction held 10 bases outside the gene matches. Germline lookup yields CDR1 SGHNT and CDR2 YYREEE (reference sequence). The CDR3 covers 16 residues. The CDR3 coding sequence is TGTGCCAGCAGCTCAATGACTAGCGGGAGAGGATCTGAGCAGTTCTTC. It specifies CASSSMTSGRGSEQFF. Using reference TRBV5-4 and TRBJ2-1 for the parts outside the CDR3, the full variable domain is ETGVTQSPTHLIKTRGQQVTLRCSSQSGHNTVSWYQQALGQGPQFIFQYYREEENGRGNFPPRFSGLQFPNYSSELNVNALELDDSALYLCASSSMTSGRGSEQFFGPGTRLTVL.

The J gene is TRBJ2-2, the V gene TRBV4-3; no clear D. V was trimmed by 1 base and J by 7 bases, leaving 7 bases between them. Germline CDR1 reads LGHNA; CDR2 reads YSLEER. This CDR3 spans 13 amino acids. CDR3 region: CASSQVPVGELFF. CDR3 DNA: TGCGCCAGCAGCCAAGTCCCCGTCGGGGAGCTGTTTTTT.

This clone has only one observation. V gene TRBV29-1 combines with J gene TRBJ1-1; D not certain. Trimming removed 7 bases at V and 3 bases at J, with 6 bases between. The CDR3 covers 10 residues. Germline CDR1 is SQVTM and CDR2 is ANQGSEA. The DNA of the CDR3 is TGCAGCGCTGCGGACACTGAAGCTTTCTTT. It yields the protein CSAADTEAFF.